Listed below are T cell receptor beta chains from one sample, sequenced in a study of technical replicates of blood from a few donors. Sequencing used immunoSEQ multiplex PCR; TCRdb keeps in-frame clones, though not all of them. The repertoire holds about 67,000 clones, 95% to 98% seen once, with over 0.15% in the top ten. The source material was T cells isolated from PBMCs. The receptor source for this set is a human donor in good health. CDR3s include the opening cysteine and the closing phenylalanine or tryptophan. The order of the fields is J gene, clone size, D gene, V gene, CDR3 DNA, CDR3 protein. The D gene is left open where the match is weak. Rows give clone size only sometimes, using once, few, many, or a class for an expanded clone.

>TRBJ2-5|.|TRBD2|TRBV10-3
TGTGCCAGTAGCGGGAGGGCCCAAGAGACCCAGTACTTC
CASSGRAQETQYF
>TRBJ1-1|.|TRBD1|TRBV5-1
TGCGCCAGCAGCGTGGACAGGGCGGGCACTGAAGCTTTCTTT
CASSVDRAGTEAFF
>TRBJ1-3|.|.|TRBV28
TGTGCCAGCAGTCCACCCCAGGGATCCATATATTTT
CASSPPQGSIYF
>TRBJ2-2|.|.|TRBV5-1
TGCGCCAGCAGCTTGTTGTCAGTCCTCGGGGAGCTGTTTTTT
CASSLLSVLGELFF
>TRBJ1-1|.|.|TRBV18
TGTGCCAGCTCACCAAGTACAGGAGGGACTGAAGCTTTCTTT
CASSPSTGGTEAFF
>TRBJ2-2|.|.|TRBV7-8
TGTGCCAGCAGCCCCGAAGGAGGTCGCACCGGGGAGCTGTTTTTT
CASSPEGGRTGELFF
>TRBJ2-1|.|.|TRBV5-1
TGCGCCAGCAGGACGACCGGGGTCTCCTACAATGAGCAGTTCTTC
CASRTTGVSYNEQFF
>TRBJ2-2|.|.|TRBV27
TGTGCCAGCAGAAAGGAAGGGTCGACTAAGGCCACCGGGGAGCTGTTTTTT
CASRKEGSTKATGELFF
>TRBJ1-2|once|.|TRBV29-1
TGCAGCGTTGAAGATCGAAGTAGTCCTGGATTGGACTATAACTATGGCTACACCTTC
CSVEDRSSPGLDYNYGYTF
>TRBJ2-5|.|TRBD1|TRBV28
TGTGCCAGCAGTACCCACCGCGACAGGGGGCGAGAGACCCAGTACTTC
CASSTHRDRGRETQYF
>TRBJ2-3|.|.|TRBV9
TGTGCCAGCACCCCAGGTGGCGGCACAGATACGCAGTATTTT
CASTPGGGTDTQYF
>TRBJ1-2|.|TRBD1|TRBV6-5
TGTGCCAGCAGTCAGACAGGGGGCCCGACCTATGGCTACACCTTC
CASSQTGGPTYGYTF
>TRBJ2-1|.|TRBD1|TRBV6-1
TGTGCCAGCAGAGAACCGGGACAGGGGTACAATGAGCAGTTCTTC
CASREPGQGYNEQFF
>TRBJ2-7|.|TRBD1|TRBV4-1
TGCGCCAGCAGCCAAAACCCGGGACAGGGGTACGAGCAGTACTTC
CASSQNPGQGYEQYF
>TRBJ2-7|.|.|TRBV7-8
TGTGCCAGCAGCTTAGCCGTCTACGAGCAGTACTTC
CASSLAVYEQYF
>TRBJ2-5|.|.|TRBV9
TGTGCCAGCAGCGCGGGGGGCGAAGAGACCCAGTACTTC
CASSAGGEETQYF
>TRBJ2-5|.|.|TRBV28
TGTGCCAGCAGCGTACGGCAAGAGACCCAGTACTTC
CASSVRQETQYF
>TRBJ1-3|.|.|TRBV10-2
TGCGCCAGCAGTGACCTGGCACAGTTACCTGGAAACACCATATATTTT
CASSDLAQLPGNTIYF
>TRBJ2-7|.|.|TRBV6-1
TGTGCCAGCAGTAGGGACTCCACCTACGAGCAGTACTTC
CASSRDSTYEQYF
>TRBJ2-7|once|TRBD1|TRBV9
TGTGCCAGCAGCGTATCTGGGGGACAGGGTTTCAACGAGCAGTACTTC
CASSVSGGQGFNEQYF
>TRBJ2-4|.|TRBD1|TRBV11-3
TGTGCCAGCAGCTCCCGGGACAGCAAGGCCAAAAACATTCAGTACTTC
CASSSRDSKAKNIQYF
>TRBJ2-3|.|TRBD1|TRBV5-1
TGCGCCAGCAGCTTGGGGGACAGGCCACCTAGCACAGATACGCAGTATTTT
CASSLGDRPPSTDTQYF
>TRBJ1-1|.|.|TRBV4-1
TGCGCCAGCAGCCAAGGGGTCGTCAGGGTTTACACTGAAGCTTTCTTT
CASSQGVVRVYTEAFF
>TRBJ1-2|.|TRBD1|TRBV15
TGTGCCACCAGCAGAGATCGGGGGGACAGGGCTCGCTATAGAGATGGCTACACCTTC
CATSRDRGDRARYRDGYTF
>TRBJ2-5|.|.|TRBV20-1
TGCAGTGTCCGGACAGAGGGGACCCAGTACTTC
CSVRTEGTQYF
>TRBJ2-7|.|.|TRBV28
TGTGCCAGCCAAGACGGGAGAACCTACGAGCAGTACTTC
CASQDGRTYEQYF
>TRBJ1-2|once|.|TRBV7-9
TGTGCCAGCAGCTTTGGAGGGGCGAGTGGCTACACCTTC
CASSFGGASGYTF
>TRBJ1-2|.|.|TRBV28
TGTGCCAGCAGACCACACAGGGATAGCTATGGCTACACCTTC
CASRPHRDSYGYTF
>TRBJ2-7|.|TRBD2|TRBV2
TGTGCCAGCAGGGGGACTAGCGGGATCTACGAGCAGTACTTC
CASRGTSGIYEQYF
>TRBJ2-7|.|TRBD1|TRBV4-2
TGTGCCAGCAGCCCCGGGACAGGGGGCTACGAGCAGTACTTC
CASSPGTGGYEQYF
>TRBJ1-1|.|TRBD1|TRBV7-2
TGTGCCAGCAGCCTCACTTACAGGGGGCTAAGATTGGACACTGAAGCTTTCTTT
CASSLTYRGLRLDTEAFF
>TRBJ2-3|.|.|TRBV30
TGTGCCAACCGACTAGATGGGGATACGCAGTATTTT
CANRLDGDTQYF
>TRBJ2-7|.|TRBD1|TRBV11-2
TGTGCCAGCAGCTTAGTTACGGGGGATGTCCGGGACAGGGGCTACGAGCAGTACTTC
CASSLVTGDVRDRGYEQYF
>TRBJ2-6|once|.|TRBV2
TGTGCCAGCAGTGCAGGGCCGATCTCTGGGGCCAACGTCCTGACTTTC
CASSAGPISGANVLTF
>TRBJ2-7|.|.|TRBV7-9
TGTGCCAGCAGCTTCCGGGACAACTCCCTCGAGCAGTACTTC
CASSFRDNSLEQYF
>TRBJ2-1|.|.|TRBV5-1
TGCGCCAGCAGCCTGGAGTTAGTTAGGAGCGATGAGCAGTTCTTC
CASSLELVRSDEQFF
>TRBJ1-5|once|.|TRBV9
TGTGCCAGCAGCGTAGGGCAGGGCAATCAGCCCCAGCATTTT
CASSVGQGNQPQHF
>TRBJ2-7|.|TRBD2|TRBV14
TGTGCCAGCAGCCTCGTCGCGGGGGGTCCCTACGAGCAGTACTTC
CASSLVAGGPYEQYF
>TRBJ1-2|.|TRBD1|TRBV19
TGTGCCAGTAGTCTGAACAGGGGTCGGAATGGCTACACCTTC
CASSLNRGRNGYTF
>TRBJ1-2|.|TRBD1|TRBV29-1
TGCAGCGTCTCCGGGACAGGGGGGATCGGCTACACCTTC
CSVSGTGGIGYTF
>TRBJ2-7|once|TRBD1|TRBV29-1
TGCAGCGTTGGAAGGACAGGGTCTAGGGACGAGCAGTACTTC
CSVGRTGSRDEQYF
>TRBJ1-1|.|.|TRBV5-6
TGTGCCAGCAGCGCTTGGGGCAGGACTGAAGCTTTCTTT
CASSAWGRTEAFF
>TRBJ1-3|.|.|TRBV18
TGTGCCAGCTCACCCTCTCCCGTCCGCTCTGGAAACACCATATATTTT
CASSPSPVRSGNTIYF
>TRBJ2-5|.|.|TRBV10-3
TGTGCCATCAGTGAGTCTCCCAGTCAGGGGGGTGAGACCCAGTACTTC
CAISESPSQGGETQYF
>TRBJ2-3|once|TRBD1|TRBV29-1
TGCAGCGTTGAGGGCGTTGGGACAGGGCTTACGCTACATGGGACAGATACGCAGTATTTT
CSVEGVGTGLTLHGTDTQYF
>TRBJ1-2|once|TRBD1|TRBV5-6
TGTGCCAGCAGCTTGGGTGGACAGGGCCCCAATACGGGTAACTATGGCTACACCTTC
CASSLGGQGPNTGNYGYTF
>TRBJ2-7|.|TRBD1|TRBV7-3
TGTGCCAGCAGCGCGGGACAGGGCGCCTACGAGCAGTACTTC
CASSAGQGAYEQYF
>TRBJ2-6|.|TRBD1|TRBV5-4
TGTGCCAGCAGCAGGACAGGGGGGGGCTCTGGGGCCAACGTCCTGACTTTC
CASSRTGGGSGANVLTF
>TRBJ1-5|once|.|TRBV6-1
TGTGCCAGCAGCTACGGGGGGGCAACGGGGCCCCAGCATTTT
CASSYGGATGPQHF
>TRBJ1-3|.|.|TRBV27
TGTGCCAGCAGTTTATCGGGCTCGTCGGGAAACACCATATATTTT
CASSLSGSSGNTIYF
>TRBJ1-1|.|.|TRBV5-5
TGTGCCAGCAGCTTGGGTGTAGGGGCTGAAGCTTTCTTT
CASSLGVGAEAFF